A single T cell receptor (beta chain) is shown here with its context. The data stem from a study of blood T cell repertoires in COVID-19. Study-level information: Sources were T cells, B-cell-depleted T cells, or PBMCs; the material itself was cDNA or gDNA.

CDR1 and CDR2 (germline): SGHTS, YDEGEE. This CDR3 is 15 amino acids long. V lost 4 bases and J lost 0, with 13 bases in between. Per the original methods: Cell counts per sample came from amplifying reference gene primers. Here immunoSEQ multiplex PCR was the method, and the copy in TCRdb shows in-frame clones only, minus some. V and J calls and clone size are copied from that table; D and trimming were computed from the DNA. The table has around 470,000 clones, 80% to 95% seen once. Grouping used clinical history reported by participants in a survey and questionnaire. The specimen was PBMCs or T cells enriched from blood (not recorded which). The V gene is TRBV5-8, the J gene TRBJ1-1, with D tentatively TRBD1 (6 bases). The receptor's source is a young man who had recovered from COVID-19. In DNA form, the CDR3 reads TGTGCCAGCAGCCGCGGACAGAAATTGAACACTGAAGCTTTCTTT. The encoded protein is CASSRGQKLNTEAFF.